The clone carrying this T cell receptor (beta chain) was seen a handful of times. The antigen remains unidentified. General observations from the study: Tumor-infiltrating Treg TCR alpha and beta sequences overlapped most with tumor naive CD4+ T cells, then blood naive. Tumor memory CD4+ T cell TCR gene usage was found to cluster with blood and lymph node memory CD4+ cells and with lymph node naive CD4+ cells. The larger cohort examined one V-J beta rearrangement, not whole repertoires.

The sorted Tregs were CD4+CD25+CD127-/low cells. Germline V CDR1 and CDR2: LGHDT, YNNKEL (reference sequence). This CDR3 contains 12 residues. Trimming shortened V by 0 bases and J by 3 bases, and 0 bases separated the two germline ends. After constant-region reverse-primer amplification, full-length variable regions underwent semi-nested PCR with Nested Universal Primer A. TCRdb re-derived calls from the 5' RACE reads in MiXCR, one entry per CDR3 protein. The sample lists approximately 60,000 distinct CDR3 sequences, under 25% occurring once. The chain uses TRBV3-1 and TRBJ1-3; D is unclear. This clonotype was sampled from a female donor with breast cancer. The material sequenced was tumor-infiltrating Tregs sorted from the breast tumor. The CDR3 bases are TGTGCCAGCAGCCAAGATGGAAACACCATATATTTT. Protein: CASSQDGNTIYF.